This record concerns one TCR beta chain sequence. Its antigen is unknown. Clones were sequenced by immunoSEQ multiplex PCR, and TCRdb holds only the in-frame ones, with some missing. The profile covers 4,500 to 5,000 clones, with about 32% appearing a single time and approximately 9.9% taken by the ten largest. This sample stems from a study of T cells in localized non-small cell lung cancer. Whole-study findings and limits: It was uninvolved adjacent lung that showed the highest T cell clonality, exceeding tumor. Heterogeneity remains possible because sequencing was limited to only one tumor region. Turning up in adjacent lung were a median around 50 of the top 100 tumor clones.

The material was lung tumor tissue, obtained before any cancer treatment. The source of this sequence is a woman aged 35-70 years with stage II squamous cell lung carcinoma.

The CDR3 sequence: CAWSGGTWVNEKLFF. The CDR3 DNA reads as TGTGCCTGGAGTGGGGGGACCTGGGTGAATGAAAAACTGTTTTTT. V is TRBV30 and J is TRBJ1-4, with a tentative D call TRBD1 (5 bases). The V gene lost 1 base and the J gene lost 5 bases, with 14 bases spanning the gap. The germline CDR1 and CDR2 sequences are GTSNPN and SVGIG (reference sequence). The CDR3 has 15 residues.